Detailed here is one T cell receptor beta chain. Its cognate antigen is unknown. The data stem from a study of cytomegalovirus exposure and HLA in healthy donors. General study findings and limits: Other equally common chains were less clonally expanded than HLA-associated TCR beta chains, a later analysis showed. Data from an earlier analysis indicated that most TCR beta V segments were productive either about 87% or about 30% of the time.

Use of 60 Vbeta and 13 Jbeta primers characterized the PCR. Repertoires were generated with immunoSEQ multiplex PCR, while TCRdb's copy carries only in-frame clones and drops some. The sample holds some 120,000 clones, under 85% seen once. Germline V CDR1 and CDR2: KGHSH, LQKENI. The CDR3 is 11 amino acids. Trimming cost V 3 bases and J 6 bases, with 4 bases left between them. Material for sequencing was PBMCs. This clonotype was obtained from a middle-aged man in good health and CMV-seropositive. The chain links TRBV18 to TRBJ2-3, with D unresolved. CDR3 sequence: CASSPEDTQYF. The CDR3 region has the DNA TGTGCCAGCTCACCGGAGGATACGCAGTATTTT.